The rows below give T cell receptor beta chains drawn from one sample of a study of type 1 regulatory T cells. TCRdb analysed the reads with MiXCR anew, one entry per CDR3 protein. The sample includes approximately 23,000 distinct CDR3 sequences, roughly 72% of them seen just once. No antigen has been identified for these receptors. Source material: cultured T cells, either the whole culture or a sorted T cell fraction (not recorded which). The receptors derive from a human donor in good health. Each CDR3 is given with its conserved first and last residue. The D gene is left open where the match is weak.

>-|TRBJ2-3|TRBV5-6|16
CASSSTGTFSTDTQYF
>-|TRBJ2-7|TRBV30|14
CAWSPQRSPYEQYF
>TRBD1|TRBJ2-7|TRBV5-1|15
CASSLEGTGVREQYF
>-|TRBJ2-5|TRBV3-1|12
CASSRTSVTQYF
>-|TRBJ1-3|TRBV5-6|14
CASSSRGSGNTIYF
>TRBD1|TRBJ2-5|TRBV20-1|12
CSAGTAKETQYF
>TRBD2|TRBJ2-3|TRBV6-1|16
CASSGPTSGGLDTQYF
>-|TRBJ1-2|TRBV3-1|15
CASSQLTGPNYGYTF
>-|TRBJ2-7|TRBV5-5|13
CASSPERGTSGNF
>-|TRBJ2-3|TRBV29-1|11
CSDQRGDTQYF
>-|TRBJ2-2|TRBV4-1|14
CASSQDRRTGELFF
>-|TRBJ2-3|TRBV7-2|15
CASSSSGMGTDTQYF
>-|TRBJ1-2|TRBV29-1|13
CSVDIQEAYGYTF
>TRBD1|TRBJ1-6|TRBV7-9|15
CASSLVHRGNSPLHF
>-|TRBJ2-5|TRBV15|14
CATSRDQGGETQYF
>TRBD1|TRBJ2-3|TRBV19|15
CASSIMGQDTDTQYF
>TRBD1|TRBJ1-4|TRBV11-3|17
CASSLSAFGQGDEKLFF
>-|TRBJ1-6|TRBV2|15
CASSRAGHGNSPLHF
>TRBD1|TRBJ1-1|TRBV12-3/TRBV12-4|13
CASRYRGSTEAFF
>TRBD2|TRBJ2-1|TRBV4-3|15
CASSQGLAVYNEQFF
>TRBD2|TRBJ2-7|TRBV7-2|16
CASSLVISGVPYEQYF
>TRBD2|TRBJ2-3|TRBV29-1|13
CSVMRGGTDTQYF
>-|TRBJ2-5|TRBV7-2|12
CASSDLPWTQYF
>-|TRBJ2-3|TRBV7-2|15
CASRPASLSTDTQYF
>-|TRBJ2-3|TRBV5-1|14
CASRLAGTSDTQYF
>-|TRBJ2-5|TRBV12-3/TRBV12-4|14
CASSVTGYQETQYF
>-|TRBJ1-1|TRBV28|11
CASSPTTEAFF
>TRBD2|TRBJ2-3|TRBV5-6|16
CASSLLAGGRGYTQYF
>-|TRBJ2-7|TRBV11-3|14
CASSSGPYSHEQYF
>-|TRBJ2-2|TRBV12-5|12
CASALDTGELFF
>TRBD2|TRBJ2-3|TRBV20-1|14
CSARERGLTDTQYF
>TRBD2|TRBJ2-3|TRBV5-1|14
CATTSGGRGDTQYF
>-|TRBJ2-6|TRBV12-3/TRBV12-4|18
CASSNRWGGAAGANVLTF
>-|TRBJ1-1|TRBV10-3|14
CAISEFTGDTEAFF
>-|TRBJ1-2|TRBV7-2|15
CASSFSPLVGYGYTF
>TRBD2|TRBJ2-5|TRBV6-2/TRBV6-3|18
CASSLQTGTSGARGTQYF
>-|TRBJ2-1|TRBV27|15
CASSVRGETYNEQFF
>-|TRBJ2-1|TRBV6-5|16
CASRPRGVSSYNEQFF
>TRBD2|TRBJ2-1|TRBV6-2/TRBV6-3|15
CASSPTGGYGNEQFF
>-|TRBJ2-7|TRBV12-3/TRBV12-4|16
CASSSGGARANYEQYF
>-|TRBJ2-7|TRBV5-1|13
CASSVEAPYEQYF
>TRBD2|TRBJ2-5|TRBV2|13
CASSGGGQETQYF
>TRBD1|TRBJ2-1|TRBV10-2|15
CASTVQGASYNEQFF
>-|TRBJ2-2|TRBV5-6|16
CASSLALQINTGELFF
>TRBD1|TRBJ2-5|TRBV7-8|16
CASSSPFRRGQETQYF
>TRBD2|TRBJ2-5|TRBV20-1|15
CSAGRSGGLGETQYF
>TRBD1|TRBJ2-5|TRBV11-2|14
CASRRTGGRETQYF
>-|TRBJ2-7|TRBV6-5|16
CASRRTWTPSSYEQYF
>-|TRBJ2-3|TRBV7-2|14
CASSRTWRTDTQYF
>-|TRBJ2-5|TRBV5-1|16
CASSLAGSLVSETQYF
>TRBD2|TRBJ2-1|TRBV3-1|18
CASSQGTQLAGIYNEQFF
>TRBD2|TRBJ2-3|TRBV20-1|16
CSARVFTSGGANTQYF
>-|TRBJ1-2|TRBV24-1|13
CATRDSSVSGYTF
>TRBD1|TRBJ1-2|TRBV4-1|14
CASSQPQGSWGYTF
>-|TRBJ1-4|TRBV11-3|14
CASSARSKWEKLFF
>TRBD2|TRBJ2-7|TRBV5-1|15
CASSSGLAGAYEQYF
>TRBD1|TRBJ1-2|TRBV4-2|15
CASSQTGTASNGYTF
>-|TRBJ2-7|TRBV5-1|17
CASSLLAATSPSYEQYF
>-|TRBJ1-6|TRBV18|15
CASSPSGNLDSPLHF
>-|TRBJ2-7|TRBV6-5|13
CASRDDYSYEQYF